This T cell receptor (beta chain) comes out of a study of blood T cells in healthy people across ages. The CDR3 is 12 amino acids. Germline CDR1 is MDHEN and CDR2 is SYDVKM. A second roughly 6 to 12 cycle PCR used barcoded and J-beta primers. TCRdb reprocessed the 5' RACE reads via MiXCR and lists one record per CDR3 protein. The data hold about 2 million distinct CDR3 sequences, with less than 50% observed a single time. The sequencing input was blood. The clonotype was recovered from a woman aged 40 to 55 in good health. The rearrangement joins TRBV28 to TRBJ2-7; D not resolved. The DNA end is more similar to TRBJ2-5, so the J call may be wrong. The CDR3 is CASIGWKETQYF. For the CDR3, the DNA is TGTGCCAGCATCGGATGGAAGGAGACCCAGTACTTC.